This entry lists 12 T cell receptor beta chains sequenced from one sample in a study of cytomegalovirus exposure and HLA in healthy donors. The PCR employed 60 Vbeta primers together with 13 Jbeta primers. Sequencing used immunoSEQ multiplex PCR; TCRdb keeps in-frame clones, though not all of them. The sample has 150,000 to 200,000 clones, over 75% seen once. Sequencing used PBMCs. All receptors come from a woman aged 45 to 65 in good health and CMV-seronegative.

The V call is TRBV19, the J call TRBJ1-1, with unresolved D. Trimming cost V 11 bases and J 3 bases, with 13 bases left between them. Per the germline V gene, CDR1 is LNHDA and CDR2 is SQIVND (reference sequence). The CDR3 covers 12 residues. CDR3 amino acids: CAARSGDTEAFF. The DNA of the CDR3 is TGTGCCGCTAGGAGTGGAGACACTGAAGCTTTCTTT.

The chain recombines TRBV6-1 with TRBJ2-7, with TRBD1 identical over 9 bases. V was clipped by 8 bases and J by 1 base; unmatched bases: 6. There are 14 residues in the CDR3. CDR1 is MNHNS and CDR2 is SASEGT in the germline V gene. The CDR3 DNA follows: TGTGCCAGCGTATTGACAGGGGGGTCCTACGAGCAGTACTTC. The encoded protein is CASVLTGGSYEQYF.

The chain joins TRBV20-1 to TRBJ1-2; D perhaps matches TRBD1 (5 bases). Trimming pared 0 bases from V and 7 bases from J, leaving 6 bases between. CDR3 size: 11 residues. Germline V gives CDR1 DFQATT, CDR2 SNEGSKA (reference sequence). This chain's CDR3 is CSAREQGGYTF. DNA for the CDR3: TGCAGTGCTAGAGAGCAGGGTGGCTACACCTTC.

In its sample, this clone was seen once. This chain joins TRBV6-5 and TRBJ2-3; D unresolved. CDR3 size: 12 residues. Germline V gene lookup returns CDR1 MNHEY and CDR2 SVGAGI. V lost 0 bases and J lost 11, with 9 bases in between. CDR3 amino acids: CASSYSPEVQYF. DNA of the CDR3: TGTGCCAGCAGTTACTCGCCCGAGGTGCAGTATTTT.

The gene calls are TRBV6-1 and TRBJ2-7, with a tentative D call TRBD1 (5 bases). V lost 11 bases and J lost 4, with 12 bases in between. There are 11 residues in the CDR3. Per germline, CDR1 MNHNS and CDR2 SASEGT. Here the CDR3 reads CAVSKGYEQYF. The DNA of the CDR3 is TGTGCCGTTAGCAAGGGGTACGAGCAGTACTTC.

This clone was observed a few times. The V call is TRBV7-8, the J call TRBJ1-4; D perhaps matches TRBD1 (5 bases). The CDR3 length is 18 residues. Trimming removed 1 base at V and 1 base at J, with 16 bases between. CDR1 is SGHVS and CDR2 is FQNEAQ in the germline V gene. This chain's CDR3 is CASSLGSHGGLTNEKLFF. CDR3 in DNA: TGTGCCAGCAGCTTAGGGTCCCATGGGGGGTTAACTAATGAAAAACTGTTTTTT. Full variable domain (outside the CDR3, taken from reference TRBV7-8 and TRBJ1-4): GAGVSQSPRYKVAKRGQDVALRCDPISGHVSLFWYQQALGQGPEFLTYFQNEAQLDKSGLPSDRFFAERPEGSVSTLKIQRTQQEDSAVYLCASSLGSHGGLTNEKLFFGSGTQLSVL.

The count of this clone is one. The V and J genes are TRBV5-1 and TRBJ2-3; D possibly corresponds to TRBD1 (6 bases). Trimming pared 0 bases from V and 4 bases from J, leaving 9 bases between. Germline V CDR1 and CDR2: SGHRS, YFSETQ. The CDR3 loop spans 14 amino acids. The CDR3: CASSLDQGSDTQYF. The CDR3 bases are TGCGCCAGCAGCTTGGATCAGGGGTCAGATACGCAGTATTTT.

The V and J genes are TRBV9 and TRBJ2-3, with TRBD1 matching over 8 bases. V lost 3 bases to trimming and J lost 5 bases; unmatched junction nucleotides: 8. Looked up from germline, CDR1 is SGDLS and CDR2 is YYNGEE. This CDR3 contains 15 residues. CDR3 loop: CASSAGQGQGDTQYF. CDR3 sequence (DNA): TGTGCCAGCAGCGCTGGACAGGGCCAGGGAGATACGCAGTATTTT.

This clone occurred a few times. The chain joins TRBV7-9 to TRBJ2-5, with TRBD1 matching over 9 bases. Germline lookup yields CDR1 SEHNR and CDR2 FQNEAQ (reference sequence). The ends lost 3 bases at V and 2 bases at J; junction bases unmatched: 4. This CDR3 is built from 15 residues. The CDR3 nucleotides read TGTGCCAGCAGCTTTGCGACAGGGGGTCAAGAGACCCAGTACTTC. Translation gives CASSFATGGQETQYF. The whole variable domain, remainder taken from reference TRBV7-9 and TRBJ2-5, is DTGVSQNPRHKITKRGQNVTFRCDPISEHNRLYWYRQTLGQGPEFLTYFQNEAQLEKSRLLSDRFSAERPKGSFSTLEIQRTEQGDSAMYLCASSFATGGQETQYFGPGTRLLVL.

The genes are TRBV21-1 and TRBJ2-2; the table's D call, TRBD1, was not checked against the DNA. TRBV21-1 is marked as a pseudogene. CDR3 length: 15 amino acids. The CDR3 loop reads CASSKVNVSTGELFF. The CDR3 DNA reads TGTGCCAGCAGCAAAGTAAACGTCAGCACCGGGGAGCTGTTTTTT.

V gene TRBV11-3 combines with J gene TRBJ2-2, with no clear D. Trimming took 5 bases from V and 0 from J, leaving 7 bases between them. CDR3 length: 14 amino acids. In germline, CDR1 is SGHNT, CDR2 YENEEA. The CDR3 DNA reads as TGTGCCAGCAGCAATTCAGCGAACACCGGGGAGCTGTTTTTT. Translation: CASSNSANTGELFF. Full variable domain (rest looked up from reference TRBV11-3 and TRBJ2-2): EAGVVQSPRYKIIEKKQPVAFWCNPISGHNTLYWYLQNLGQGPELLIRYENEEAVDDSQLPKDRFSAERLKGVDSTLKIQPAELGDSAVYLCASSNSANTGELFFGEGSRLTVL.

This clone showed up just a few times. The chain is built from TRBV30 and TRBJ2-1; D is perhaps TRBD2 (7 bases). This CDR3 region has 12 residues. Germline V gene sequence: CDR1 GTSNPN, CDR2 SVGIG (reference sequence). Trimming removed 2 bases from V and 14 bases from J, with 16 bases in between. CDR3 nucleotide sequence: TGTGCCTGGAGTAGTAGGGGGGGGGACAAGTTCTTC. Residues: CAWSSRGGDKFF.